The 26 T cell receptor beta chains reported below all come from one sample, sequenced in a study of blood T cell repertoires in COVID-19. The protocol was immunoSEQ multiplex PCR, while the TCRdb copy is restricted to in-frame clones and leaves out a portion. This sample carries about 370,000 clones, roughly nine tenths of them seen once, and the ten largest clones take approximately 1%. The sample was PBMCs or T cells enriched from blood (not recorded which). These receptor sequences come from a man younger than 35 who had recovered from COVID-19.

The chain links TRBV6-4 to TRBJ2-1; a possible D gene is TRBD2 (6 bases). Trimming removed 6 bases from V and 7 bases from J, with 10 bases in between. Germline V gene lookup returns CDR1 MRHNA and CDR2 SNTAGT. CDR3 size: 12 residues. CDR3 DNA sequence: TGTGCCAGCAGAGGGACTGGAAATGAGCAGTTCTTC. This translates into CASRGTGNEQFF.

This sequence joins TRBV9 and TRBJ2-1; D gene unclear. CDR1 and CDR2 (germline): SGDLS, YYNGEE. This CDR3 is 16 amino acids long. Deletions cut 2 bases from V and 0 bases from J, with 12 bases between. The CDR3: CASSVSASGSYNEQFF. The CDR3 DNA sequence: TGTGCCAGCAGCGTCTCGGCTTCGGGCTCCTACAATGAGCAGTTCTTC.

This clone occurred once. The chain is built from TRBV12-3 or TRBV12-4 and TRBJ1-2, with no clear D. This CDR3 comprises 13 residues. V gave up 5 bases and J gave up 3 bases, with 10 bases separating them. The CDR3 region has the DNA TGTGCCAGCAGTGGCATCGTTTACTATGGCTACACCTTC. Translation: CASSGIVYYGYTF.

The gene calls are TRBV7-3 and TRBJ2-1; TRBD1 aligns across 12 bases. V lost 5 bases to trimming and J lost 6 bases; unmatched junction nucleotides: 8. Germline-derived CDR1 and CDR2 are SGHTA and FQGTGA. The CDR3 is 16 amino acids. The CDR3 is CASSVSRDRGPNEQFF. CDR3 DNA: TGTGCCAGCAGCGTAAGCCGGGACAGGGGGCCCAATGAGCAGTTCTTC.

The rearrangement joins TRBV4-2 to TRBJ2-5, with 7 bases that match TRBD2. The germline V gene has CDR1 LGHNA and CDR2 YNFKEQ. The V gene end was trimmed by 0 bases and the J gene end by 5 bases; junction bases not matched to a gene: 9. The CDR3 is 16 residues long. CDR3 amino acids: CASSQDVGVSGETQYF. The CDR3 coding sequence is TGTGCCAGCAGCCAAGACGTCGGGGTTAGCGGGGAGACCCAGTACTTC.

The chain links TRBV19 to TRBJ2-1; D is perhaps TRBD1 (6 bases). The CDR3 consists of 14 residues. From germline, CDR1 is LNHDA and CDR2 SQIVND (reference sequence). With 7 bases removed from V and 6 bases from J, the gap between germline ends came to 16 bases. CDR3: CASKRQASSNEQFF. CDR3 DNA: TGTGCCAGTAAGAGACAGGCATCTTCCAATGAGCAGTTCTTC.

The gene calls are TRBV11-2 and TRBJ2-7; D perhaps matches TRBD2 (7 bases). V dropped 3 bases and J dropped 4 bases, with 16 bases sitting between them. The germline V gene encodes CDR1 SGHAT and CDR2 FQNNGV. The CDR3 spans 15 residues. The CDR3 bases are TGTGCCAGCAGCTTGGGCGGGGGCGATTTTTACGAGCAGTACTTC. This codes for CASSLGGGDFYEQYF.

This chain joins TRBV3-1 (or the pseudogene TRBV3-2) and TRBJ2-7; 7 nucleotides line up with TRBD1. There are 14 residues in the CDR3. Losses at the gene ends were 4 bases for V and 9 bases for J; bases not matched to a gene: 12. CDR1 and CDR2 from the germline V gene are LGHDT and YNNKEL (reference sequence). In DNA form, the CDR3 reads TGTGCCAGCAGCCCCCTTGGGACAGTCACTGGGCAGTACTTC. Translation: CASSPLGTVTGQYF.

The sample holds one count of this clone. The chain employs TRBV7-9 and TRBJ1-3; 9 nucleotides line up with TRBD1. From germline, CDR1 is SEHNR and CDR2 FQNEAQ (reference sequence). The CDR3 is 17 amino acids. The J segment lost 1 base and the V segment lost 5 bases, leaving 9 bases of the junction unmatched. CDR3 coding DNA: TGTGCCAGCAGCCCACCCGGGACAGGGATGTCTGGAAACACCATATATTTT. This codes for CASSPPGTGMSGNTIYF.

Points on this clone: This sample includes further DNA sequences coding for the same CDR3. The chain recombines TRBV29-1 with TRBJ2-2; D remains unclear. Germline assignment: CDR1 SQVTM and CDR2 ANQGSEA. V was trimmed by 7 bases and J by 5 bases, leaving 8 bases between them. CDR3 length equals 11 residues. The DNA of the CDR3 is TGCAGCGCCGTCCGGACCGGGGAGCTGTTTTTT. This codes for CSAVRTGELFF.

This clone was observed once. CDR3 bases: TGCGCCAGCAGCCAAGCTCTGTCGCAGTCCTATGGCTACACCTTC. This gives the protein CASSQALSQSYGYTF. This chain links TRBV4-3 with TRBJ1-2; D ambiguous. Between the trimmed V and J ends, which lost 1 base and 4 bases, there was a span of 13 bases. This CDR3 is 15 amino acids long. Germline loops: CDR1 LGHNA, CDR2 YSLEER.

This clone was detected once. The chain joins TRBV9 to TRBJ2-7; perhaps TRBD2 as D (6 bases). Trimming shortened V by 3 bases and J by 1 base, and 11 bases separated the two germline ends. Per the germline V gene, CDR1 is SGDLS and CDR2 is YYNGEE. The CDR3 runs 14 residues. CDR3 sequence (DNA): TGTGCCAGCAGCGCCCGGGACTGGTCCTACGAGCAGTACTTC. It is translated as CASSARDWSYEQYF.

This chain uses TRBV5-1 with TRBJ2-3; D not certain. Per the germline V gene, CDR1 is SGHRS and CDR2 is YFSETQ. V was cut by 2 bases and J by 7 bases, with 5 bases left in between. The CDR3 consists of 11 residues. DNA of the CDR3: TGCGCCAGCAGCTTCGAGAATACGCAGTATTTT. Its translation: CASSFENTQYF.

This chain joins TRBV10-2 and TRBJ1-2; possible D gene TRBD1, 6 bases. The V and J ends lost 3 bases and 6 bases respectively, with 11 bases between them. The length of the CDR3 is 13 residues. Germline V gene data show CDR1 as WSHSY and CDR2 as SAAADI. The CDR3 nucleotides read TGCGCCAGCAGTGAAACCAGGGGCCATGGCTACACCTTC. This sequence encodes CASSETRGHGYTF.

The rearrangement joins TRBV2 to TRBJ2-5; 7 bases map to TRBD1. Germline V lookup: CDR1 SNHLY, CDR2 FYNNEI. The ends lost 6 bases at V and 3 bases at J; junction bases unmatched: 7. This CDR3 has 14 amino acids. The CDR3 loop reads CASSSGTAKETQYF. In nucleotides, the CDR3 is TGTGCCAGCAGCTCCGGGACAGCTAAAGAGACCCAGTACTTC.

This chain connects TRBV6-5 to TRBJ2-2, with D possibly TRBD1 on 5 matching bases. Germline CDR1 and CDR2: MNHEY and SVGAGI. V lost 6 bases to trimming and J lost 1 base, with 9 bases between them. The CDR3 covers 14 residues. CDR3 protein: CASSRVWNTGELFF. The CDR3 nucleotides are TGTGCCAGCAGCAGGGTGTGGAACACCGGGGAGCTGTTTTTT.

CDR3 region: CASSPGGGGRGQPQHF. The DNA for the CDR3 is TGTGCCAGTAGTCCTGGGGGAGGGGGGCGCGGTCAGCCCCAGCATTTT. The rearrangement joins TRBV19 to TRBJ1-5; possibly TRBD1 for D (6 bases). Looked up from germline, CDR1 is LNHDA and CDR2 is SQIVND (reference sequence). Trimming pared 5 bases from V and 6 bases from J, leaving 20 bases between. The CDR3 is 16 residues long. The full variable domain, its missing parts supplied by reference TRBV19 and TRBJ1-5, is DGGITQSPKYLFRKEGQNVTLSCEQNLNHDAMYWYRQDPGQGLRLIYYSQIVNDFQKGDIAEGYSVSREKKESFPLTVTSAQKNPTAFYLCASSPGGGGRGQPQHFGDGTRLSIL.

The V call is TRBV18, the J call TRBJ2-3, with D unresolved. V was cut by 3 bases and J by 3 bases, with 10 bases left in between. The germline gives CDR1 KGHSH, CDR2 LQKENI. CDR3 length: 14 residues. In DNA, the CDR3 is TGTGCCAGCTCACCGAGCCCGTCAACAGATACGCAGTATTTT. The encoded protein is CASSPSPSTDTQYF.

The genes are TRBV6-1 and TRBJ2-7; 8 bases are a match to TRBD2. The length of the CDR3 is 16 residues. The germline gives CDR1 MNHNS, CDR2 SASEGT. V shed 3 bases and J 3 bases; nucleotides not matched to a gene: 10. CDR3 amino acids: CASSDPRERGNYEQYF. CDR3 bases: TGTGCCAGCAGTGATCCCCGGGAGCGGGGGAACTACGAGCAGTACTTC.

The chain has TRBV27 and TRBJ2-1, with 9 bases aligning to TRBD2. V shed 1 base and J 10 bases; nucleotides not matched to a gene: 5. Germline lookup yields CDR1 MNHEY and CDR2 SMNVEV (reference sequence). This CDR3 has 14 residues. CDR3 region: CASSLLAGAREQFF. CDR3 bases: TGTGCCAGCAGTTTATTAGCGGGAGCACGAGAGCAGTTCTTC.

In nucleotides, the CDR3 is TGTGCCAGCAGCCTAGCTAATGAGCAGTTCTTC. Translation: CASSLANEQFF. The chain has TRBV3-1 (or the pseudogene TRBV3-2) and TRBJ2-1, with D unresolved. Trimming removed 4 bases from V and 7 bases from J, with 5 bases in between. The germline V gene has CDR1 LGHDT and CDR2 YNNKEL (reference sequence). CDR3 size: 11 residues.

The chain is built from TRBV28 and TRBJ2-1, with no clear D. The CDR3 extends over 12 amino acids. Germline assignment: CDR1 MDHEN and CDR2 SYDVKM. The ends were cut back, 9 bases at V and 5 bases at J, with 11 bases in the middle. The CDR3 region has the DNA TGTGCCAGTAACCGCTATGACAATGAGCAGTTCTTC. It codes for CASNRYDNEQFF.

The chain couples TRBV18 to TRBJ2-1, with 9 bases aligning to TRBD1. The V segment lost 2 bases and the J segment 9 bases; nucleotides outside the gene matches: 14. The germline V gene has CDR1 KGHSH and CDR2 LQKENI. The CDR3 sequence is 17 residues long. The CDR3 DNA is TGTGCCAGCTCACCAAGAGTGGGGGGGACAGGGAGGACTGAGCAGTTCTTC. It encodes CASSPRVGGTGRTEQFF.

Concerning this clone: Germline is not matched at one junction end, which may reflect a read error. The gene calls are TRBV5-6 and TRBJ2-7; TRBD2 matches 13 bases. The length of the CDR3 is 13 residues. The germline V gene has CDR1 SGHDT and CDR2 YYEEEE. The CDR3 sequence: CASSDRLAGGKSF. For the CDR3, the DNA is TGTGCCAGCAGCGATAGACTAGCGGGAGGAAAGTCCTTC.

As for this clone: Other DNA sequences from this sample encode an identical CDR3 as well. This chain links TRBV7-2 with TRBJ2-7, with D possibly TRBD2 on 5 matching bases. Trimming stripped 5 bases from V and 0 bases from J, with 8 bases between. The CDR3 has 13 residues. Germline lookup yields CDR1 SGHTA and CDR2 FQGNSA. The DNA for the CDR3 is TGTGCCAGCAGCCCCGGGGTCTCCTACGAGCAGTACTTC. The encoded protein is CASSPGVSYEQYF.

The CDR3 DNA sequence: TGTGCCAGCAGCCAGGGACTAGCGGGGAATGAGCAGTTCTTC. Translation gives CASSQGLAGNEQFF. The chain employs TRBV27 and TRBJ2-1, with TRBD2 matching 13 bases. Germline lookup yields CDR1 MNHEY and CDR2 SMNVEV (reference sequence). The CDR3 contains 14 residues. The V gene end was trimmed by 6 bases and the J gene end by 7 bases; junction bases not matched to a gene: 3.